Below are 7 T cell receptor beta chains sequenced from a single sample in a study of spatial heterogeneity in lung cancer. Study-wide points: How many expanded intratumoral alpha and beta TCRs were present tracked the tumor mutation count, which was a count of nonsynonymous mutations.

Time point specified: sample taken at primary tumor resection. Antigens for these TCRs are unknown. TCRdb independently ran MiXCR on the 5' RACE reads; one entry per CDR3 protein. The repertoire holds more than 10,000 distinct CDR3 sequences, roughly 5.6% seen once, with less than 25% in the top ten. This specimen consisted of lung tumor tissue, obtained at surgery. The receptor set was obtained from a male donor with early-stage non-small cell lung cancer.

This clonotype was counted a few times. In a library made to pick up alpha chains, this beta chain is a stray read with a size that means little. V gene TRBV27 combines with J gene TRBJ1-5; the D is unclear. Looked up from germline, CDR1 is MNHEY and CDR2 is SMNVEV (reference sequence). Trimming stripped 3 bases from V and 7 bases from J, with 10 bases between. The CDR3 has 13 amino acids. CDR3 region: CASSFRESQPQHF. CDR3 bases: TGTGCCAGCAGTTTTCGGGAGAGCCAGCCCCAGCATTTT.

This clonotype was counted a few times. A library prepared for alpha chains yielded this beta chain as an off-target read; its size is of little meaning. This chain links TRBV18 with TRBJ1-1, with 7 bases aligning to TRBD1. J lost 3 bases, V lost 3 bases, and 4 bases had no gene match. CDR3 length: 14 residues. CDR1 KGHSH and CDR2 LQKENI come from the germline V gene. CDR3 residues: CASSPTGLDTEAFF. The CDR3 DNA reads TGTGCCAGCTCACCGACAGGGCTCGACACTGAAGCTTTCTTT.

This clonotype showed up just a few times. Since it is a stray read in a library aimed at alpha chains, this beta chain has a size that is not meaningful. The V and J genes are TRBV10-1 and TRBJ1-5; 8 bases align to TRBD1. From germline, CDR1 is WNHNN and CDR2 SYGVQD (reference sequence). The CDR3 length is 16 residues. J was trimmed by 7 bases and V by 0 bases; bases with no gene match: 8. The CDR3 spells CASSESATGGGQPQHF. The CDR3 bases are TGCGCCAGCAGTGAGTCGGCAACAGGGGGGGGGCAGCCCCAGCATTTT.

In this sample, this clonotype turned up many times. In a library made to pick up alpha chains, this beta chain is a stray read with a size that means little. This sequence joins TRBV7-9 and TRBJ2-1, with D possibly TRBD1 on 6 matching bases. Germline lookup yields CDR1 SEHNR and CDR2 FQNEAQ (reference sequence). The ends were cut back, 6 bases at V and 3 bases at J, with 12 bases in the middle. This CDR3 comprises 14 residues. As DNA, the CDR3 is TGTGCCAGCAGACCTAAACAGGGCTACAATGAGCAGTTCTTC. Residues: CASRPKQGYNEQFF. Full variable domain (missing parts from reference TRBV7-9 and TRBJ2-1): DTGVSQNPRHKITKRGQNVTFRCDPISEHNRLYWYRQTLGQGPEFLTYFQNEAQLEKSRLLSDRFSAERPKGSFSTLEIQRTEQGDSAMYLCASRPKQGYNEQFFGPGTRLTVL.

This clonotype was counted at least ten times. For a library built for alpha chains, this beta chain is a stray read; little rests on its size. This rearrangement joins TRBV6-2 or TRBV6-3 to TRBJ2-2; 8 positions agree with TRBD1. Per the germline V gene, CDR1 is MNHEY and CDR2 is SVGEGT. The trim removed 6 bases at V and 5 bases at J, leaving 8 bases unmatched. This CDR3 is built from 15 residues. The CDR3 DNA is TGTGCCAGCAGACGGACAGGGATATTAACCGGGGAGCTGTTTTTT. It specifies CASRRTGILTGELFF.

In this sample, this clonotype turned up many times. In a library made to pick up alpha chains, this beta chain is a stray read with a size that means little. The chain links TRBV7-9 to TRBJ2-3; 7 positions match TRBD2. The germline V gene has CDR1 SEHNR and CDR2 FQNEAQ (reference sequence). The CDR3 has 15 residues. V trimming: 5 bases; J trimming: 0 bases; junction bases outside the gene matches: 5. The CDR3 sequence is CASSLTGGSTDTQYF. The CDR3 DNA reads as TGTGCCAGCAGCCTTACCGGGGGGAGCACAGATACGCAGTATTTT.

This clonotype was seen ten or more times. This beta chain turned up in a library designed for alpha chains; as an off-target read, its abundance says little. The gene calls are TRBV2 and TRBJ2-1; D possibly corresponds to TRBD1 (8 bases). The CDR3 is made up of 12 amino acids. Trimming removed 7 bases from V and 12 bases from J, with 16 bases in between. Germline V CDR1 and CDR2: SNHLY, FYNNEI. As DNA, the CDR3 is TGTGCCAGCAATATCCACAGGGGGGGGCAGTTCTTC. Protein: CASNIHRGGQFF.